One and the same sample provided the 5 T cell receptor beta chains below, sequenced in a study of T cells in Graves' hyperthyroidism and ophthalmopathy (dated by TCRdb to the late 2010s). Library preparation used multiplex PCR. Data came from an Illumina HiSeq 2000. Amplification of TCR beta CDR3 regions was carried out from RNA transcripts. A first-round RT-PCR of the TCR CDR3 used the HTBI primer set with the Qiagen OneStep RT-PCR kit. TCRdb reran the public reads through fastp at Q25 and MiXCR, keeping productive beta chains. Each CDR3 protein appears once, grouped with its most common genes and DNA. This sample comprises approximately 320,000 distinct CDR3 sequences, approximately 16% of them detected only once. The biggest ten clones account for roughly 31% of the sample. Input material: blood. The source of these receptors is a man aged 25-45 years with Graves' hyperthyroidism.

This clonotype was found a few times. The chain carries TRBV24-1 and TRBJ2-5, with 12 bases lining up with TRBD1. This CDR3 has 17 residues. Germline assignment: CDR1 KGHDR and CDR2 SFDVKD. J gave up 4 bases and V 5 bases, and 10 bases lay outside the gene matches. CDR3 DNA sequence: TGTGCCACCAGTGCCAAGGCGGGGACAGGGGGCGGAGAGACCCAGTACTTC. Residues: CATSAKAGTGGGETQYF.

This clonotype was recorded at least ten times. CDR3 nucleotide sequence: TGCAGTGCTAGATTTGGGTGGGAAAATGAGCAGTTCTTC. Protein product: CSARFGWENEQFF. V and J are TRBV20-1 and TRBJ2-1; no clear D. In germline, CDR1 is DFQATT, CDR2 SNEGSKA (reference sequence). CDR3 length: 13 amino acids. The V gene lost 2 bases and the J gene lost 7 bases, with 12 bases spanning the gap.

This clonotype has ten or more counts. The chain employs TRBV27 and TRBJ2-7; D possibly matches TRBD1 or TRBD2 (5 bases each). This CDR3 is 14 amino acids long. CDR1 MNHEY and CDR2 SMNVEV come from the germline V gene (reference sequence). Between the trimmed V and J ends, which lost 3 bases and 2 bases, there was a span of 11 bases. The CDR3 sequence: CASSFRDVTYEQYF. Here the CDR3 DNA reads TGTGCCAGCAGTTTCCGGGACGTCACCTACGAGCAGTACTTC.

The chain joins TRBV19 to TRBJ2-1, with D possibly TRBD1 on 5 matching bases. The germline CDR1 and CDR2 sequences are LNHDA and SQIVND (reference sequence). Trimming stripped 7 bases from V and 0 bases from J, with 19 bases between. CDR3 length equals 17 residues. CDR3 nucleotides: TGTGCCAGTAACCTAGGGGCAGGGCTAAGCTCCTACAATGAGCAGTTCTTC. It codes for CASNLGAGLSSYNEQFF.

The sample holds many counts of this clonotype. V gene TRBV24-1 combines with J gene TRBJ2-2; possible D gene TRBD2, 5 bases. The CDR3 contains 13 residues. Trimming pared 5 bases from V and 6 bases from J, leaving 9 bases between. Germline V gene data show CDR1 as KGHDR and CDR2 as SFDVKD. As DNA, the CDR3 is TGTGCCACCAGTGCTAGCTGGGCCGGGGAGCTGTTTTTT. It codes for CATSASWAGELFF.